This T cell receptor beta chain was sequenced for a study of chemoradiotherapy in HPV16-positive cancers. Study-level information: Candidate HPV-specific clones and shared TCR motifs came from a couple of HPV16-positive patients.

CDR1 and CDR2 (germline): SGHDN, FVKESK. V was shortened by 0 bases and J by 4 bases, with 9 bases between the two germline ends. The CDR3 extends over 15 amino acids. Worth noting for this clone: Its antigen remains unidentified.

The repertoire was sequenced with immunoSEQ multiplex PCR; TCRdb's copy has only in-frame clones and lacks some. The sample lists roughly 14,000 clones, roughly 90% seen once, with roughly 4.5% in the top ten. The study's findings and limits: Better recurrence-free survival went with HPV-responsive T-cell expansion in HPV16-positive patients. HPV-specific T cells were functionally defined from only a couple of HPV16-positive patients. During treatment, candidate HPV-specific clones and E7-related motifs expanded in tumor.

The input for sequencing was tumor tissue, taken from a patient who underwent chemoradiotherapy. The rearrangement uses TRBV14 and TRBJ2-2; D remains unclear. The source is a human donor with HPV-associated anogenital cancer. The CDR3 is CASSQEADPTGELFF. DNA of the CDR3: TGTGCCAGCAGCCAAGAAGCCGACCCCACCGGGGAGCTGTTTTTT.